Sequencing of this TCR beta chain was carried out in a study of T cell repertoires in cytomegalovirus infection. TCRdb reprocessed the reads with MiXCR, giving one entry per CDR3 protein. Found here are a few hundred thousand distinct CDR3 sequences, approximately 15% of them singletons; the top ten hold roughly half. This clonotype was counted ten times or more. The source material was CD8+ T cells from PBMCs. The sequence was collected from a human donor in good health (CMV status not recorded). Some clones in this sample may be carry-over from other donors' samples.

CDR3 in amino acids: CASSLDSPLAKNIQYF. Written as DNA, the CDR3 is TGTGCCAGCAGCTTAGACAGTCCACTAGCCAAAAACATTCAGTACTTC. The V gene is TRBV7-9, the J gene TRBJ2-4; D gene ambiguous. Germline V lookup: CDR1 SEHNR, CDR2 FQNEAQ (reference sequence). Trimming took off 1 base at V and 0 bases at J, with 10 bases between the two ends. The CDR3 is made up of 16 amino acids.